The 2 T cell receptor beta chains in this list originate from one sample, sequenced in a study of blood T cell repertoires in COVID-19. TCRdb's copy holds only in-frame clones and misses some; the assay was immunoSEQ multiplex PCR. This sample has some 200,000 clones, with about nine tenths found just once. Sample: PBMCs or T cells enriched from blood (not recorded which). The receptors originated from a woman aged 45 to 65 in a cohort exposed to, infected with or recovered from COVID-19 (not recorded which).

The J gene is TRBJ1-2, the V gene TRBV12-3 or TRBV12-4; no definite D call. The CDR3 spans 12 residues. Trimming cost V 5 bases and J 2 bases, with 6 bases left between them. The CDR3 nucleotides read TGTGCCAGCAGTGAGACAAACTATGGCTACACCTTC. Translated, it gives CASSETNYGYTF.

The chain recombines TRBV9 with TRBJ2-7; D may be TRBD1 (6 bases). Germline lookup yields CDR1 SGDLS and CDR2 YYNGEE. The CDR3 totals 15 residues. V lost 4 bases and J 2 bases, leaving 16 bases between the germline ends. The CDR3 reads CASSPMDSATYEQYF. The CDR3 bases are TGTGCCAGCAGCCCGATGGACAGCGCAACCTACGAGCAGTACTTC.